This passage covers 20 T cell receptor beta chains from one sample sequenced in a study of blood T cell repertoires in COVID-19. This table comes from immunoSEQ multiplex PCR, and its TCRdb copy is limited to in-frame clones, with some not included. The sample holds 270,000 or so clones; more than 80% are singletons and the top ten take 2.5% to 3%. Sequenced material: peripheral blood. Receptor source: a woman aged 25-40 years with active or convalescent COVID-19.

The chain uses TRBV12-3 or TRBV12-4 and TRBJ2-2; D is unresolved. CDR3 length: 13 amino acids. Trimming took 6 bases from V and 2 from J, leaving 7 bases between them. The CDR3 DNA reads as TGTGCCAGCAGCCCGAGTAACACCGGGGAGCTGTTTTTT. Translation gives CASSPSNTGELFF.

V is TRBV28 and J is TRBJ1-6, with D possibly matching TRBD1 (6 bases). The CDR3 is made up of 14 amino acids. V gave up 2 bases and J gave up 10 bases, with 12 bases separating them. In germline, CDR1 is MDHEN, CDR2 SYDVKM. The DNA of the CDR3 is TGTGCCAGCAGTTTACAACAGGGTGGATCACCCCTCCACTTT. Protein sequence: CASSLQQGGSPLHF.

The rearrangement joins TRBV6-6 to TRBJ1-6, with TRBD1 identical over 10 bases. Germline V gene lookup returns CDR1 MNHNY and CDR2 SVGAGI (reference sequence). Trimming cost V 0 bases and J 7 bases; bases outside gene matches: 0. The CDR3 covers 15 residues. CDR3 bases: TGTGCCAGCAGTTACTCGGGACAGGGGAATTCACCCCTCCACTTT. Its translation: CASSYSGQGNSPLHF.

This sequence joins TRBV7-9 and TRBJ2-7; 8 bases match TRBD1. The CDR3 is 15 amino acids. Germline lookup yields CDR1 SEHNR and CDR2 FQNEAQ (reference sequence). Unmatched junction bases numbered 9, after V lost 2 bases and J lost 6 bases. The CDR3, as DNA: TGTGCCAGCAGCTTAATTACAGGGGGTAAAAGCGAGCAGTACTTC. This sequence encodes CASSLITGGKSEQYF.

This clone was counted once. The chain couples TRBV6-1 to TRBJ2-6, with D unresolved. The CDR3 covers 16 residues. Trimming left V 4 bases short and J 0 bases short, with 10 bases between. Germline loops: CDR1 MNHNS, CDR2 SASEGT. The CDR3, as DNA: TGTGCCAGCAGTGGAGTGCCGCCCTCTGGGGCCAACGTCCTGACTTTC. It is translated as CASSGVPPSGANVLTF.

The rearrangement joins TRBV7-2 to TRBJ1-3; 11 bases are shared with TRBD1. Losses at the gene ends were 1 base for V and 4 bases for J; bases not matched to a gene: 9. There are 18 residues in the CDR3. CDR1 is SGHTA and CDR2 is FQGNSA in the germline V gene. Here the CDR3 reads CASSLVPGTGGWGNTIYF. The CDR3 coding sequence is TGTGCCAGCAGCTTAGTTCCCGGGACAGGGGGATGGGGAAACACCATATATTTT.

The chain carries TRBV6-5 and TRBJ1-3; a weak D match, TRBD1 (5 bases). Deletions cut 6 bases from V and 4 bases from J, with 16 bases between. The CDR3 spans 15 residues. Germline V gene sequence: CDR1 MNHEY, CDR2 SVGAGI. This CDR3 reads CASRPTAGVGNTIYF. CDR3 coding DNA: TGTGCCAGCAGACCTACGGCGGGGGTAGGAAACACCATATATTTT.

The chain combines TRBV5-1 with TRBJ1-3, with D possibly matching TRBD1 (5 bases). Germline CDR1 SGHRS, CDR2 YFSETQ. The CDR3 loop spans 13 amino acids. Trimming removed 6 bases from V and 2 bases from J, with 9 bases in between. The CDR3 reads CASTEGAGNTIYF. As DNA, the CDR3 is TGCGCCAGCACGGAAGGGGCTGGAAACACCATATATTTT.

The CDR3, as DNA: TGTGCCAGCAGTTACACCCTACTACCCCCCCAAGAGACCCAGTACTTC. Its protein is CASSYTLLPPQETQYF. The V gene is TRBV6-2 or TRBV6-3, the J gene TRBJ2-5; D not resolved. V lost 2 bases and J 1 base, leaving 14 bases between the germline ends. This CDR3 contains 16 residues. Germline-derived CDR1 and CDR2 are MNHEY and SVGEGT.

V is TRBV6-1 and J is TRBJ2-3; TRBD2 is a possible D gene (5 bases). CDR1 and CDR2 (germline): MNHNS, SASEGT. This CDR3 is 16 amino acids long. V lost 2 bases and J lost 2, with 14 bases in between. CDR3: CASSENARTYTDTQYF. The DNA for the CDR3 is TGTGCCAGCAGTGAAAATGCCCGGACTTACACAGATACGCAGTATTTT.

The chain joins TRBV5-5 to TRBJ2-5, with D possibly being TRBD2 (6 bases). The V gene's germline CDR1 is SGHKS and CDR2 YYEKEE (reference sequence). The ends were cut back, 4 bases at V and 4 bases at J, with 8 bases in the middle. This CDR3 region has 12 residues. CDR3 DNA: TGTGCCAGCAGCCGACTAGGAGAGACCCAGTACTTC. This sequence encodes CASSRLGETQYF. Full variable domain (rest looked up from reference TRBV5-5 and TRBJ2-5): DAGVTQSPTHLIKTRGQQVTLRCSPISGHKSVSWYQQVLGQGPQFIFQYYEKEERGRGNFPDRFSARQFPNYSSELNVNALLLGDSALYLCASSRLGETQYFGPGTRLLVL.

The count of this clone is one. The genes are TRBV7-3 and TRBJ2-3; no firm D call. The CDR3 totals 13 residues. Germline assignment: CDR1 SGHTA and CDR2 FQGTGA. Trimming took off 6 bases at V and 4 bases at J, with 11 bases between the two ends. CDR3 amino acids: CASRKTAADTQYF. The CDR3 DNA follows: TGTGCCAGCAGGAAGACTGCGGCAGATACGCAGTATTTT.

This sequence joins TRBV5-1 and TRBJ1-4; D call uncertain. V shed 4 bases and J shed 3 bases, with 13 bases lying between them. Per the germline V gene, CDR1 is SGHRS and CDR2 is YFSETQ. This CDR3 has 15 amino acids. The CDR3 DNA sequence: TGCGCCAGCAGCAACCCACAGAGTTCTAATGAAAAACTGTTTTTT. Translating it yields CASSNPQSSNEKLFF.

The chain carries TRBV28 and TRBJ1-3, with 7 positions matching TRBD1. Losses at the gene ends were 5 bases for V and 4 bases for J; bases not matched to a gene: 8. This CDR3 region has 15 residues. Germline V gene data show CDR1 as MDHEN and CDR2 as SYDVKM. The CDR3 sequence: CASSLHPGQGNTIYF. CDR3 nucleotide sequence: TGTGCCAGCAGTCTACACCCGGGACAGGGAAACACCATATATTTT.

This clone was counted once. The chain employs TRBV11-1 and TRBJ2-3; TRBD2 aligns across 7 bases. The CDR3 length is 15 residues. Germline V CDR1 and CDR2: SGHAT, FQDESV (reference sequence). V lost 1 base and J lost 0; bases outside the gene matches: 1. The CDR3 region has the DNA TGTGCCAGCAGCTTAGACGGGGGGAGCACAGATACGCAGTATTTT. Translation gives CASSLDGGSTDTQYF.

This chain uses TRBV6-2 or TRBV6-3 with TRBJ2-1; the D gene is possibly TRBD1 (6 bases). CDR1 and CDR2 (germline): MNHEY, SVGEGT. V lost 5 bases, J lost 2 bases, and 10 bases lay in between. The CDR3 runs to 14 residues. The CDR3: CASSIRQAYNEQFF. CDR3 in DNA: TGTGCCAGCAGTATACGACAGGCCTACAATGAGCAGTTCTTC.

This clone was counted once. The V call is TRBV6-5, the J call TRBJ1-1; 7 bases line up with TRBD1. Losses at the gene ends were 6 bases for V and 6 bases for J; bases not matched to a gene: 7. From germline, CDR1 is MNHEY and CDR2 SVGAGI. The CDR3 totals 13 residues. Written as DNA, the CDR3 is TGTGCCAGCAGCCGAGACAGGGTCGCTGAAGCTTTCTTT. Translating gives CASSRDRVAEAFF.

The chain combines TRBV18 with TRBJ2-1, with TRBD1 as a possible D gene (5 bases). The CDR3 runs 16 residues. From germline, CDR1 is KGHSH and CDR2 LQKENI. V was shortened by 3 bases and J by 1 base, with 13 bases between the two germline ends. In DNA, the CDR3 is TGTGCCAGCTCACCCTTGGCAGGGAAGTCCTACAATGAGCAGTTCTTC. Amino acid sequence: CASSPLAGKSYNEQFF.

The chain is built from TRBV6-1 and TRBJ2-5, with D maybe TRBD2 (6 bases). V lost 0 bases, J lost 5 bases, and 28 bases lay in between. Germline V lookup: CDR1 MNHNS, CDR2 SASEGT. The CDR3 extends over 20 amino acids. The CDR3 reads CASSEALVGGSGPRQETQYF. The CDR3, as DNA: TGTGCCAGCAGTGAAGCGCTGGTCGGCGGTAGCGGCCCACGGCAGGAGACCCAGTACTTC.

The CDR3 region is CASSPSGTGGGQPQHF. In DNA form, the CDR3 reads TGTGCCAGCAGCCCAAGCGGGACAGGGGGTGGACAGCCCCAGCATTTT. The rearrangement links TRBV7-2 to TRBJ1-5; 11 nucleotides agree with TRBD1. Germline CDR1 reads SGHTA; CDR2 reads FQGNSA. Trimming removed 5 bases from V and 7 bases from J; junction bases left unmatched: 10. The CDR3 length is 16 residues. The full variable domain, in which reference TRBV7-2 and TRBJ1-5 provide the parts outside the CDR3, is GAGVSQSPSNKVTEKGKDVELRCDPISGHTALYWYRQSLGQGLEFLIYFQGNSAPDKSGLPSDRFSAERTGGSVSTLTIQRTQQEDSAVYLCASSPSGTGGGQPQHFGDGTRLSIL.